The source of this T cell receptor (beta chain) is a study of PD-1 blockade in mismatch repair-deficient tumors. At the level of the study: Patients had around 12 mismatch repair-deficient cancer types, all previously treated and progressing.

Repertoires were generated with immunoSEQ multiplex PCR, while TCRdb's copy carries only in-frame clones and drops some. The table includes 100,000 to 150,000 clones, approximately 86% detected once. CDR1 is MDHEN and CDR2 is SYDVKM in the germline V gene. Trimming pared 7 bases from V and 4 bases from J, leaving 20 bases between. This CDR3 is built from 15 residues. On this clone: Antigen specificity is unknown.

Study findings and constraints: After pembrolizumab, tumor-resident clones rose rapidly, then generally contracted before radiologic responses.

All patients were mismatch repair deficient, assessed by either PCR or immunohistochemistry. The TCR-sequenced patients were three responders to pembrolizumab. This specimen consisted of peripheral blood, obtained 44 weeks after starting pembrolizumab. The origin of this receptor is an adult with mismatch repair-deficient cancer. V is TRBV28 and J is TRBJ2-7, with D maybe TRBD1 (6 bases). The chain's CDR3 is CASTNPGVLHYEQYF. Here the CDR3 DNA reads TGTGCCAGCACCAACCCAGGGGTTCTCCATTACGAGCAGTACTTC.